The rows below give T cell receptor beta chains drawn from one sample of a study of control samples from healthy donors and cancer patients. The protocol was immunoSEQ multiplex PCR, while the TCRdb copy is restricted to in-frame clones and leaves out a portion. The repertoire consists of 95,000 to 130,000 clones, with approximately 90% occurring once and the leading ten covering 2% to 2.5%. The specimen was blood. These receptors all come from a woman between 65 and 79 years old in good health. Each CDR3 is given with its conserved first and last residue. The listing skips clone size in some rows; elsewhere it reads once, few, many or a size class.

>TRBJ2-7|TRBV7-2|NA
CASSRKTGVGDIYEQYF
>TRBJ1-2|TRBV6-5|NA
CASSYSSGRSGGYTF
>TRBJ2-5|TRBV3-1/TRBV3-2|once
CASSPPVGPQETQYF
>TRBJ2-1|TRBV14|NA
CASSPGVYSYNEQFF
>TRBJ1-6|TRBV7-2|NA
CASRTQTGLGSPLHF
>TRBJ2-7|TRBV14|NA
CASSLSYEQYF
>TRBJ1-5|TRBV10-3|NA
CAISEYKFVGQGVPSALNQPQHF
>TRBJ2-7|TRBV2|NA
CASRGGGREQYF
>TRBJ1-2|TRBV2|NA
CASSEIQGGGYTF
>TRBJ2-7|TRBV9|NA
CASSVFPSGEQNTYEQYF